These T cell receptor beta chains were read from a single sample in a study of shared clonotypes between healthy human individuals. Data came from immunoSEQ multiplex PCR; TCRdb stores just in-frame clones and leaves some out. The top ten hold more than 0.12% of the sample, which has 2 million to 3 million clones, over 85% seen once. Sequencing input: naive CD4+ T cells sorted from blood. Receptors originate from a man aged 18 to 30 in good health. Both conserved end residues are part of each CDR3. The D gene is left open where the match is weak. Where a row states a size, it is once, few, many or the class of an expanded clone; other rows omit it.

V: TRBV12-2
size: NA
D: NA
J: TRBJ1-1
DNA: TGTGCAAGTCGTCTGAGCCGTCCACCTCGGGCTGAAGCTTTCTTT
CDR3: CASRLSRPPRAEAFF

V: TRBV4-2
size: NA
D: TRBD2
J: TRBJ2-7
DNA: TGTGCCAGCAGCCAAGGACTAGCGGCTACCTACGAGCAGTACTTC
CDR3: CASSQGLAATYEQYF

V: TRBV5-1
size: NA
D: NA
J: TRBJ2-3
DNA: TGCGCCAGCAGCTTGAGGCCAGGGGATGGCGCAGATACGCAGTATTTT
CDR3: CASSLRPGDGADTQYF

V: TRBV14
size: few
D: NA
J: TRBJ1-2
DNA: TGTGCCAGCAGCCAACGTCCAGGGAATGGCTACACCTTC
CDR3: CASSQRPGNGYTF

V: TRBV11-2
size: NA
D: NA
J: TRBJ1-5
DNA: TGTGCCAGCAGCCGAGAAGGCAGGTCTTATAGCAATCAGCCCCAGCATTTT
CDR3: CASSREGRSYSNQPQHF

V: TRBV18
size: NA
D: NA
J: TRBJ1-4
DNA: TGTGCCAGCTCACCACGTTTGACGGAAACAACTAATGAAAAACTGTTTTTT
CDR3: CASSPRLTETTNEKLFF

V: TRBV30
size: NA
D: TRBD1
J: TRBJ1-6
DNA: TGTGCCTGGAGTAAGGACAGGGTGGTCTATAATTCACCCCTCCACTTT
CDR3: CAWSKDRVVYNSPLHF

V: TRBV7-9
size: few
D: NA
J: TRBJ1-5
DNA: TGTGCCTCAGCTCGGACACTCAATCAGCCCCAGCATTTT
CDR3: CASARTLNQPQHF

V: TRBV28
size: NA
D: NA
J: TRBJ2-7
DNA: TGTGCCAGCAGTTTGCCCAACAGGGAATATAGGTCCTACGAGCAGTACTTC
CDR3: CASSLPNREYRSYEQYF

V: TRBV6-1
size: once
D: NA
J: TRBJ1-4
DNA: TGTGCCAGCAGGGGGAGAGAAAAACTGTTTTTT
CDR3: CASRGREKLFF

V: TRBV6-6
size: NA
D: TRBD2
J: TRBJ2-1
DNA: TGTGCCAGCAGCCATAGGTTGGCGGGAGCTAGAAATGAGCAGTTCTTC
CDR3: CASSHRLAGARNEQFF

V: TRBV2
size: NA
D: TRBD1
J: TRBJ2-3
DNA: TGTGCCAGCAGAGGCGGGACACAGGGGGCCGGGGAAGATACGCAGTATTTT
CDR3: CASRGGTQGAGEDTQYF

V: TRBV25-1
size: NA
D: TRBD2
J: TRBJ2-3
DNA: TGTGCCAGCAGTCTTGGGACTAGCGGGAGGACAGATACGCAGTATTTT
CDR3: CASSLGTSGRTDTQYF

V: TRBV29-1
size: NA
D: NA
J: TRBJ2-2
DNA: TGCAGCGTTGGTCTCGGGTACAGTCCGAACACCGGGGAGCTGTTTTTT
CDR3: CSVGLGYSPNTGELFF

V: TRBV6-5
size: NA
D: NA
J: TRBJ1-5
DNA: TGTGCCAGCAGTCGCGCCCTGGGCAATCAGCCCCAGCATTTT
CDR3: CASSRALGNQPQHF

V: TRBV18
size: NA
D: NA
J: TRBJ2-7
DNA: TGTGCCAGCTCACAGGAGAAATCCTACGAGCAGTACTTC
CDR3: CASSQEKSYEQYF

V: TRBV11-2
size: NA
D: TRBD2
J: TRBJ2-5
DNA: TGTGCCAGCAGCTCTAGCGGGAGTGATTTATGGGAGACCCAGTACTTC
CDR3: CASSSSGSDLWETQYF

V: TRBV7-9
size: NA
D: TRBD1
J: TRBJ2-3
DNA: TGTGCCAGTGCTGGCTGGGACAGGGACACAGATACGCAGTATTTT
CDR3: CASAGWDRDTDTQYF

V: TRBV7-9
size: NA
D: TRBD2
J: TRBJ2-2
DNA: TGTGCCAGCAGCTGGGGGAGGGGCACCGGGGAGCTGTTTTTT
CDR3: CASSWGRGTGELFF

V: TRBV19
size: NA
D: NA
J: TRBJ1-6
DNA: TGTGCCAGTACCCCCCGGCGGGTCGATAGCTCCTATAATTCACCCCTCCACTTT
CDR3: CASTPRRVDSSYNSPLHF

V: TRBV6-5
size: NA
D: NA
J: TRBJ1-1
DNA: TGTGCCAGCTACAGGGTTTGGAACACTGAAGCTTTCTTT
CDR3: CASYRVWNTEAFF

V: TRBV19
size: NA
D: NA
J: TRBJ1-5
DNA: TGTGCCAGTAGCCTTGAGATTAGCAATCAGCCCCAGCATTTT
CDR3: CASSLEISNQPQHF

V: TRBV5-1
size: once
D: NA
J: TRBJ2-6
DNA: TGCGCCAGCAGCTTGGAATTTAACTCTGGGGCCAACGTCCTGACTTTC
CDR3: CASSLEFNSGANVLTF

V: TRBV7-2
size: NA
D: TRBD2
J: TRBJ2-7
DNA: TGTGCCAGCAGCTCAGGGACTAGTACATCCTACGAGCAGTACTTC
CDR3: CASSSGTSTSYEQYF

V: TRBV5-5
size: NA
D: TRBD1
J: TRBJ2-5
DNA: TGTGCCAGCAGCTCCGACACATCGACAGGGGTGGAGACCCAGTACTTC
CDR3: CASSSDTSTGVETQYF

V: TRBV28
size: NA
D: NA
J: TRBJ2-7
DNA: TGTGCCAGCAGTTTCGCAATGGGCAGGCCCAACTCCTACGAGCAGTACTTC
CDR3: CASSFAMGRPNSYEQYF

V: TRBV30
size: NA
D: TRBD2
J: TRBJ2-7
DNA: TGTGCCTGGAGTGTACTAGCGGGGGGTCCTGGGTACGAGCAGTACTTC
CDR3: CAWSVLAGGPGYEQYF

V: TRBV7-2
size: NA
D: TRBD1
J: TRBJ1-2
DNA: TGTGCCAGCAGCGCCCAACAGGGGGCGATGAATGGCTACACCTTC
CDR3: CASSAQQGAMNGYTF

V: TRBV9
size: NA
D: TRBD1
J: TRBJ1-4
DNA: TGTGCCAGCAGCGCCTACGGGACAGGGGATAATGAAAAACTGTTTTTT
CDR3: CASSAYGTGDNEKLFF

V: TRBV6-6
size: NA
D: NA
J: TRBJ2-7
DNA: TGTGCCAGCACTCCCTCCGGGAACAGGCAGTACTTC
CDR3: CASTPSGNRQYF